This T cell receptor (beta chain) comes out of a study of cytomegalovirus exposure and HLA in healthy donors. PCR was performed using 60 Vbeta and 13 Jbeta primers. Sequenced by immunoSEQ multiplex PCR; TCRdb stores in-frame clones only, minus some. Of roughly 200,000 clones listed, 81% were seen once; the top ten hold about 3.5%. General observations from the study: HLA allele associations emerged for 15,000 to 20,000 TCR beta sequences in a later analysis, at 0.05 false discovery rate. Later analysis found that TCR beta chains associated with HLA were more clonally expanded than other, equally common chains. V- and J-gene trimming of TCR beta was linked (in a later analysis) to a missense DCLRE1C variant.

This clone appeared a few times. Its antigen is unidentified. CDR3 length equals 15 residues. Germline trimming cut 5 bases from V and 4 bases from J; bases unmatched to any gene: 7. Germline-derived CDR1 and CDR2 are ENHRY and SYGVKD. Sequenced input: PBMCs. This clonotype was obtained from a man between 40 and 49 years old in good health and CMV-seropositive. The chain carries TRBV10-3 and TRBJ2-3, with 9 bases that match TRBD1. The CDR3 here is CAISRRDRAADTQYF. The CDR3 bases are TGTGCCATCAGTAGGCGGGACAGGGCTGCAGATACGCAGTATTTT.